This T cell receptor beta chain is drawn from a study of PD-1 blockade in classical Hodgkin lymphoma. Study conclusions and caveats: Baseline TCR diversity was reportedly lower in newly diagnosed patients than healthy donors. What caused the repertoire differences, perhaps disease activity or prior therapy, remains undefined.

The time point here: newly diagnosed, previously untreated cHL patient sample. The CD4+ T cells used were purified from thawed PBMCs through magnetic negative selection. The comparison group had newly diagnosed, previously untreated classical Hodgkin lymphoma. This clone was detected only a few times. Its matching antigen is unknown. The CDR3 contains 15 residues. The V and J ends lost 5 bases and 6 bases, in that order; junction bases with no gene match: 7. In germline, CDR1 is LNHDA, CDR2 SQIVND (reference sequence). Assay used: immunoSEQ multiplex PCR; TCRdb lists only in-frame clones, some missing. The table shows under 40,000 clones, with about 87% occurring only once.

The chain combines TRBV19 with TRBJ1-2, with 12 bases identical to TRBD1. Source material: CD4+ T cells from blood. This sequence was found in a human donor with classical Hodgkin lymphoma. CDR3 bases: TGTGCCAGTAGTCGCCGGGGGACAGGGGGCGATGGCTACACCTTC. Translation gives CASSRRGTGGDGYTF. Using reference TRBV19 and TRBJ1-2 for the parts outside the CDR3, the full variable domain is DGGITQSPKYLFRKEGQNVTLSCEQNLNHDAMYWYRQDPGQGLRLIYYSQIVNDFQKGDIAEGYSVSREKKESFPLTVTSAQKNPTAFYLCASSRRGTGGDGYTFGSGTRLTVV.